The 30 T cell receptor beta chains below come from one sample, sequenced in a study of T cells in Graves' hyperthyroidism and ophthalmopathy. What was amplified from RNA transcripts were TCR beta CDR3 regions. HTBI primers drove first-round RT-PCR of the TCR CDR3. TCRdb analysed the multiplex PCR reads with MiXCR anew, one entry per CDR3 protein. This sample yields around 350,000 distinct CDR3 sequences, of which approximately 18% are seen a single time; around 35% belongs to the top ten. The sequencing input was blood. These receptors were collected from a woman in her 30s with Graves' hyperthyroidism that later progressed to Graves' ophthalmopathy.

The gene calls are TRBV7-8 and TRBJ2-4; D is undetermined. CDR3 size: 14 residues. Trimming took 1 base from V and 3 from J, leaving 7 bases between them. Germline V gene sequence: CDR1 SGHVS, CDR2 FQNEAQ. CDR3 DNA sequence: TGTGCCAGCAGCTTAGACGCAGACAAAAACATTCAGTACTTC. Its protein is CASSLDADKNIQYF.

At least ten counts were recorded for this clonotype. The J gene is TRBJ2-7, the V gene TRBV6-1; a possible D gene is TRBD2 (6 bases). Germline V gene data show CDR1 as MNHNS and CDR2 as SASEGT. This CDR3 contains 14 residues. V shed 5 bases and J shed 5 bases, with 16 bases lying between them. CDR3 amino acids: CASSRGGPGDEQYF. CDR3 in DNA: TGTGCCAGCAGTCGTGGAGGGCCGGGGGACGAGCAGTACTTC.

This clonotype came up many times. CDR3 DNA: TGTGCCACCAGCAGAGATATGCCAGATACGCAGTATTTT. Translation gives CATSRDMPDTQYF. The gene calls are TRBV15 and TRBJ2-3, with no clear D. The V and J ends lost 0 bases and 4 bases respectively, with 5 bases between them. Germline loops: CDR1 LNHNV, CDR2 YYDKDF (reference sequence). The CDR3 sequence is 13 residues long.

This clonotype occurred many times. The chain employs TRBV18 and TRBJ1-2; D remains ambiguous. V dropped 2 bases and J dropped 13 bases, with 14 bases sitting between them. There are 12 residues in the CDR3. CDR1 KGHSH and CDR2 LQKENI come from the germline V gene. This CDR3 is CASSPGIRILTF. The CDR3 DNA reads as TGTGCCAGCTCACCAGGGATAAGGATTCTCACCTTC.

This clonotype was seen many times. The CDR3 nucleotides read TGTGCCAGCAGTTCCCCTGGGTGGGGGCAGTACTTC. It is translated as CASSSPGWGQYF. The J gene is TRBJ2-7, the V gene TRBV12-3 or TRBV12-4, with no clear D. Deletions cut 4 bases from V and 9 bases from J, with 13 bases between. This CDR3 region has 12 residues.

Turning to this clonotype: A read error is possible here, since a much larger clone lies one base away. J is TRBJ2-4 and V is TRBV12-3 or TRBV12-4; D gene uncertain. The CDR3 loop spans 13 amino acids. Trimming took off 3 bases at V and 3 bases at J, with 6 bases between the two ends. The CDR3 loop reads CASSFSGKNIQYF. CDR3 DNA: TGTGCCAGCAGTTTCTCGGGCAAAAACATTCAGTACTTC.

This chain joins TRBV19 and TRBJ2-2; no reliable D call. V was clipped by 0 bases and J by 2 bases, with 7 bases between them. From germline, CDR1 is LNHDA and CDR2 SQIVND (reference sequence). The CDR3 totals 15 residues. The CDR3 protein is CASSIEGPNTGELFF. The CDR3, as DNA: TGTGCCAGTAGTATAGAAGGACCCAACACCGGGGAGCTGTTTTTT.

Many counts were recorded for this clonotype. J is TRBJ2-7 and V is TRBV28, with TRBD1 matching over 9 bases. Germline CDR1 and CDR2: MDHEN and SYDVKM. This CDR3 is 16 amino acids long. With 6 bases clipped from V and 1 base from J, the junction kept 10 bases outside the gene matches. Here the CDR3 reads CASRNGGTGNSYEQYF. The CDR3 nucleotides read TGTGCCAGCAGGAATGGAGGGACAGGGAATTCCTACGAGCAGTACTTC.

This clonotype was seen many times. J is TRBJ2-7 and V is TRBV24-1, with D hard to call. The CDR3 consists of 13 residues. V dropped 3 bases and J dropped 2 bases, with 7 bases sitting between them. Germline V gives CDR1 KGHDR, CDR2 SFDVKD. In nucleotides, the CDR3 is TGTGCCACCAGTGATGGTGCGGCCTACGAGCAGTACTTC. This sequence encodes CATSDGAAYEQYF.

At least ten counts were recorded for this clonotype. The chain links TRBV6-1 to TRBJ1-5; the D gene is possibly TRBD1 (6 bases). The germline gives CDR1 MNHNS, CDR2 SASEGT. The CDR3 length is 13 residues. Deletions cut 6 bases from V and 3 bases from J, with 9 bases between. For the CDR3, the DNA is TGTGCCAGCAGAGGACAGCTCAATCAGCCCCAGCATTTT. It translates to CASRGQLNQPQHF.

This clonotype was recorded many times. The chain recombines TRBV20-1 with TRBJ2-1; 13 bases line up with TRBD2. V was clipped by 3 bases and J by 7 bases; unmatched bases: 6. The germline CDR1 and CDR2 sequences are DFQATT and SNEGSKA (reference sequence). The CDR3 has 15 residues. CDR3 bases: TGCAGTGCTAGGGAGACTAGCGGGAGGAGGAATGAGCAGTTCTTC. Translation gives CSARETSGRRNEQFF.

This sequence joins TRBV7-9 and TRBJ2-5, with TRBD1 as a possible D gene (5 bases). CDR3 length: 14 residues. V shed 2 bases and J shed 2 bases, with 9 bases lying between them. Germline V gene sequence: CDR1 SEHNR, CDR2 FQNEAQ (reference sequence). The CDR3 nucleotides read TGTGCCAGCAGCTTACAGGGTTCTCAAGAGACCCAGTACTTC. This gives the protein CASSLQGSQETQYF.

Many counts were recorded for this clonotype. The rearrangement links TRBV9 to TRBJ1-2; no reliable D call. The CDR3 length is 15 residues. The ends were cut back, 4 bases at V and 4 bases at J, with 17 bases in the middle. The germline gives CDR1 SGDLS, CDR2 YYNGEE. The CDR3 here is CASSFLTPRGYGYTF. The CDR3 DNA sequence: TGTGCCAGCAGCTTCTTGACCCCTCGGGGCTATGGCTACACCTTC.

This chain uses TRBV28 with TRBJ2-2; TRBD1 matches 11 bases. The CDR3 totals 18 residues. V shed 5 bases and J 7 bases; nucleotides not matched to a gene: 15. CDR1 MDHEN and CDR2 SYDVKM come from the germline V gene. The DNA of the CDR3 is TGTGCCAGCAGTCTCAGGCGGACAGGGGGCTTTAAGGTCGGGGAGCTGTTTTTT. This gives the protein CASSLRRTGGFKVGELFF.

This clonotype was counted many times. V and J are TRBV6-2 or TRBV6-3 and TRBJ2-1; 10 bases agree with TRBD2. The CDR3 extends over 17 amino acids. Germline-derived CDR1 and CDR2 are MNHEY and SVGEGT. Germline trimming cut 0 bases from V and 4 bases from J; bases unmatched to any gene: 6. The CDR3 loop is CASSYSKGLAAYNEQFF. The CDR3, as DNA: TGTGCCAGCAGTTACTCAAAAGGACTAGCGGCGTACAATGAGCAGTTCTTC.

This clonotype was counted ten times or more. V and J are TRBV11-2 and TRBJ2-2; TRBD1 agrees at 8 bases. The germline gives CDR1 SGHAT, CDR2 FQNNGV. The CDR3 loop spans 13 amino acids. Germline trimming cut 4 bases from V and 7 bases from J; bases unmatched to any gene: 2. The CDR3 region is CASSWTGYGELFF. The CDR3 coding sequence is TGTGCCAGCAGCTGGACAGGGTACGGGGAGCTGTTTTTT.

This clonotype was counted many times. The J gene is TRBJ2-7, the V gene TRBV13; D remains unclear. CDR3 length equals 13 residues. The V gene's germline CDR1 is PRHDT and CDR2 FYEKMQ (reference sequence). Trimming pared 3 bases from V and 2 bases from J, leaving 8 bases between. The CDR3 region is CASSLNSAYEQYF. The DNA for the CDR3 is TGTGCCAGCAGCTTGAACAGTGCCTACGAGCAGTACTTC.

The chain links TRBV27 to TRBJ2-1; TRBD2 might be the D (5 bases). The J call may be in error: the DNA end matches TRBJ2-7 better. The CDR3 is 12 residues long. In germline, CDR1 is MNHEY, CDR2 SMNVEV (reference sequence). CDR3 residues: CASSDSYNEQYF. DNA of the CDR3: TGTGCCAGTTCGGACTCTTACAATGAGCAGTACTTC.

The chain recombines TRBV20-1 with TRBJ1-5; TRBD1 is a possible D gene (6 bases). Trimming took 0 bases from V and 0 from J, leaving 12 bases between them. Germline CDR1 and CDR2: DFQATT and SNEGSKA (reference sequence). This CDR3 spans 16 amino acids. The CDR3 loop is CSAREDSSYSNQPQHF. The CDR3, as DNA: TGCAGTGCTAGAGAGGACAGCAGTTATAGCAATCAGCCCCAGCATTTT.

In its sample, this clonotype was seen a few times. The V and J genes are TRBV14 and TRBJ2-2; D ambiguous. Germline V gene lookup returns CDR1 SGHDN and CDR2 FVKESK. This CDR3 is built from 17 residues. V dropped 0 bases and J dropped 0 bases, with 11 bases sitting between them. The chain's CDR3 is CASSQDFPVSNTGELFF. As DNA, the CDR3 is TGTGCCAGCAGCCAAGATTTTCCGGTTTCGAACACCGGGGAGCTGTTTTTT.

This clonotype was seen many times. V gene TRBV7-8 combines with J gene TRBJ1-5, with 7 nucleotides matching TRBD1. Germline V gene data show CDR1 as SGHVS and CDR2 as FQNEAQ. With 1 base clipped from V and 3 bases from J, the junction kept 9 bases outside the gene matches. This CDR3 is 17 amino acids long. The CDR3 region is CASSLDVGTAYNQPQHF. CDR3 sequence (DNA): TGTGCCAGCAGCTTAGATGTCGGGACAGCTTACAATCAGCCCCAGCATTTT.

This clonotype showed up many times. V gene TRBV19 combines with J gene TRBJ2-7; 10 positions agree with TRBD1. There are 14 residues in the CDR3. J lost 5 bases, V lost 3 bases, and 4 bases had no gene match. The germline V gene has CDR1 LNHDA and CDR2 SQIVND (reference sequence). The DNA for the CDR3 is TGTGCCAGTAGTATTGGGACAGGGGAACACGAGCAGTACTTC. It yields the protein CASSIGTGEHEQYF. Full variable domain (missing parts from reference TRBV19 and TRBJ2-7): DGGITQSPKYLFRKEGQNVTLSCEQNLNHDAMYWYRQDPGQGLRLIYYSQIVNDFQKGDIAEGYSVSREKKESFPLTVTSAQKNPTAFYLCASSIGTGEHEQYFGPGTRLTVT.

V gene TRBV19 combines with J gene TRBJ1-3; 10 bases are shared with TRBD1. Germline CDR1 reads LNHDA; CDR2 reads SQIVND (reference sequence). V shed 6 bases, J shed 3 bases, and the junction held 8 bases outside the gene matches. This CDR3 is built from 16 residues. The CDR3 sequence: CASSPRQGASGNTIYF. The DNA of the CDR3 is TGTGCCAGTAGCCCACGACAGGGGGCAAGTGGAAACACCATATATTTT.

Worth noting for this clonotype: This may stem from a read error, because a much larger clone lies one nucleotide away. This sequence joins TRBV6-1 and TRBJ1-6, with D perhaps TRBD1 (5 bases). Germline CDR1 MNHNS, CDR2 SASEGT. CDR3 length equals 15 residues. The CDR3 nucleotides read TGTGCCAGCAGAGAAGACAGTATCTATAATTCACCCCCCCACTTT. The encoded protein is CASREDSIYNSPPHF.

This clonotype was found a few times. The chain has TRBV4-1 and TRBJ1-1; the D is unclear. V shed 6 bases and J shed 3 bases, with 20 bases lying between them. Germline V gene sequence: CDR1 MGHRA, CDR2 YSYEKL. CDR3 size: 16 residues. In DNA form, the CDR3 reads TGCGCCAGCAGGCCCGACAATCTTTCTGCAGACACTGAAGCTTTCTTT. Residues: CASRPDNLSADTEAFF.

The chain combines TRBV29-1 with TRBJ2-3, with D possibly being TRBD2 (6 bases). Trimming shortened V by 7 bases and J by 7 bases, and 24 bases separated the two germline ends. The CDR3 length is 15 residues. Germline-derived CDR1 and CDR2 are SQVTM and ANQGSEA. This CDR3 reads CSAELQERLVYTQYF. The CDR3 DNA is TGCAGCGCCGAACTACAGGAGAGACTAGTATATACGCAGTATTTT.

This clonotype was seen many times. The chain employs TRBV7-2 and TRBJ2-3; 8 bases match TRBD1. Unmatched junction bases numbered 1, after V lost 6 bases and J lost 2 bases. This CDR3 is 13 amino acids long. The germline CDR1 and CDR2 sequences are SGHTA and FQGNSA. The CDR3 protein is CASRDRDTDTQYF. DNA of the CDR3: TGTGCCAGCAGGGACAGGGACACAGATACGCAGTATTTT.

As for this clonotype: A single base separates this from a much larger clone, so it may be a read error. The CDR3 carries no conserved terminal phenylalanine or tryptophan, so it likely arises from a read error. This chain links TRBV30 with TRBJ1-5; 9 bases match TRBD1. CDR3 length: 16 residues. Germline CDR1 and CDR2: GTSNPN and SVGIG (reference sequence). After removal of 3 bases from V and 1 base from J, the junction contained 7 bases not matched to a gene. The CDR3 region has the DNA TGTGCCTGGAGAGATAAGGGACAGGGCAGCAATCAGCCCCAGCATGTT. Amino acids: CAWRDKGQGSNQPQHV.

This clonotype was detected a few times. V gene TRBV6-2 or TRBV6-3 combines with J gene TRBJ1-1, with D possibly being TRBD1 (6 bases). The CDR3 extends over 15 amino acids. Germline CDR1 and CDR2: MNHEY and SVGEGT. The V end was cut by 0 bases, the J end by 5 bases, with 13 bases between. The CDR3 DNA reads as TGTGCCAGCAGTTACTCTTTACAGGGTAATACTGAAGCTTTCTTT. Encoded protein: CASSYSLQGNTEAFF.

This clonotype was observed a handful of times. This sequence joins TRBV5-1 and TRBJ2-1; D is unresolved. This CDR3 spans 13 amino acids. Germline CDR1 reads SGHRS; CDR2 reads YFSETQ. V lost 6 bases to trimming and J lost 5 bases, with 12 bases between them. In DNA, the CDR3 is TGCGCCAGCAACTTTAACGCAAACAATGAGCAGTTCTTC. Its protein product is CASNFNANNEQFF.